One and the same sample provided the 10 T cell receptor beta chains below, sequenced in a study of T cell repertoires in cytomegalovirus infection. TCRdb reprocessed the reads via MiXCR and lists one record per CDR3 protein. The sample lists 200,000 to 250,000 distinct CDR3 sequences, under 25% occurring once. Material: CD8+ T cells from PBMCs. These receptors originate from a human donor in good health (CMV status not recorded). Some clones in this sample may be carry-over from other donors' samples.

This clonotype was counted between two and nine times. The chain recombines TRBV5-1 with TRBJ2-7, with a possible D match to TRBD1 (6 bases). Germline loops: CDR1 SGHRS, CDR2 YFSETQ. The CDR3 has 13 residues. Trimming removed 0 bases at V and 7 bases at J, with 11 bases between. The CDR3 sequence is CASSLDRVGEQYF. DNA of the CDR3: TGCGCCAGCAGCTTGGACAGGGTGGGGGAGCAGTACTTC.

This clonotype was counted ten times or more. This chain joins TRBV11-2 and TRBJ2-1; the match to TRBD2 covers 14 bases. V lost 5 bases to trimming and J lost 4 bases; unmatched junction nucleotides: 4. Germline V lookup: CDR1 SGHAT, CDR2 FQNNGV. The CDR3 consists of 16 residues. The CDR3 DNA reads TGTGCCAGCAGCCCAGGGACTAGCGGGGGATACAATGAGCAGTTCTTC. Translated: CASSPGTSGGYNEQFF. Full variable domain (rest looked up from reference TRBV11-2 and TRBJ2-1): EAGVAQSPRYKIIEKRQSVAFWCNPISGHATLYWYQQILGQGPKLLIQFQNNGVVDDSQLPKDRFSAERLKGVDSTLKIQPAKLEDSAVYLCASSPGTSGGYNEQFFGPGTRLTVL.

Many counts were recorded for this clonotype. The rearrangement uses TRBV10-3 and TRBJ1-4; TRBD1 agrees at 9 bases. V gave up 2 bases and J gave up 5 bases; unmatched junction bases: 9. The germline V gene has CDR1 ENHRY and CDR2 SYGVKD. This CDR3 region has 17 residues. CDR3 region: CAISEPPGQGRNEKLFF. As DNA, the CDR3 is TGTGCCATCAGTGAGCCACCGGGACAGGGCAGGAATGAAAAACTGTTTTTT.

V and J are TRBV7-6 and TRBJ1-1; D not resolved. The germline V gene has CDR1 SGHVS and CDR2 FNYEAQ. The V and J ends lost 3 bases and 8 bases respectively, with 10 bases between them. This CDR3 spans 12 amino acids. CDR3 loop: CASSFLGGEAFF. The DNA for the CDR3 is TGTGCCAGCAGCTTTTTGGGCGGAGAAGCTTTCTTT.

The chain is built from TRBV7-6 and TRBJ2-7; 9 bases line up with TRBD1. The J segment lost 3 bases and the V segment lost 6 bases, leaving 9 bases of the junction unmatched. CDR1 is SGHVS, CDR2 FNYEAQ, per germline. This CDR3 contains 15 residues. The DNA for the CDR3 is TGTGCCAGCAGTCGAGCGGGACAGGGTCGCTACGAGCAGTACTTC. Encoded protein: CASSRAGQGRYEQYF.

This clonotype came up many times. This chain joins TRBV7-9 and TRBJ2-7; D might be TRBD1 (5 bases). The CDR3 totals 13 residues. In germline, CDR1 is SEHNR, CDR2 FQNEAQ (reference sequence). Between the trimmed V and J ends, which lost 5 bases and 1 base, there was a span of 9 bases. CDR3 DNA: TGTGCCAGCAGCCCAGGGAATTCCTACGAGCAGTACTTC. Translating gives CASSPGNSYEQYF.

Notes on this clonotype: A read error may account for a junction end that differs from germline. V and J are TRBV7-9 and TRBJ2-7; 7 bases map to TRBD2. Germline lookup yields CDR1 SEHNR and CDR2 FQNEAQ (reference sequence). This CDR3 region has 13 residues. The CDR3 DNA is TGTGCCAGCAGCCCCGGGACTAACTATGAGCGGTACTTC. This sequence encodes CASSPGTNYERYF.

The chain combines TRBV29-1 with TRBJ2-7; the D gene could be TRBD1 or TRBD2 (7 bases each). The CDR3 has 14 amino acids. The V gene lost 5 bases and the J gene lost 2 bases, with 16 bases spanning the gap. Looked up from germline, CDR1 is SQVTM and CDR2 is ANQGSEA. CDR3 bases: TGCAGCGTTTCAGGGGGGGCAGAACCCTACGAGCAGTACTTC. Protein product: CSVSGGAEPYEQYF.

This chain links TRBV2 with TRBJ2-1, with 15 bases fitting TRBD2. The germline V gene encodes CDR1 SNHLY and CDR2 FYNNEI. Trimming took 6 bases from V and 1 from J; bases not matched to a gene: 4. The CDR3 runs 17 residues. The CDR3 nucleotides are TGTGCCAGCAGGTTGGGACTAGCGGGGGGATCCTACAATGAGCAGTTCTTC. Protein product: CASRLGLAGGSYNEQFF.

V and J are TRBV20-1 and TRBJ2-3; the D gene is possibly TRBD1 (5 bases). V lost 4 bases to trimming and J lost 4 bases, with 21 bases between them. Germline V gives CDR1 DFQATT, CDR2 SNEGSKA (reference sequence). This CDR3 is 16 amino acids long. The CDR3 here is CSAKTPGTLQADTQYF. The CDR3 DNA is TGCAGTGCTAAAACTCCCGGCACACTACAGGCAGATACGCAGTATTTT.